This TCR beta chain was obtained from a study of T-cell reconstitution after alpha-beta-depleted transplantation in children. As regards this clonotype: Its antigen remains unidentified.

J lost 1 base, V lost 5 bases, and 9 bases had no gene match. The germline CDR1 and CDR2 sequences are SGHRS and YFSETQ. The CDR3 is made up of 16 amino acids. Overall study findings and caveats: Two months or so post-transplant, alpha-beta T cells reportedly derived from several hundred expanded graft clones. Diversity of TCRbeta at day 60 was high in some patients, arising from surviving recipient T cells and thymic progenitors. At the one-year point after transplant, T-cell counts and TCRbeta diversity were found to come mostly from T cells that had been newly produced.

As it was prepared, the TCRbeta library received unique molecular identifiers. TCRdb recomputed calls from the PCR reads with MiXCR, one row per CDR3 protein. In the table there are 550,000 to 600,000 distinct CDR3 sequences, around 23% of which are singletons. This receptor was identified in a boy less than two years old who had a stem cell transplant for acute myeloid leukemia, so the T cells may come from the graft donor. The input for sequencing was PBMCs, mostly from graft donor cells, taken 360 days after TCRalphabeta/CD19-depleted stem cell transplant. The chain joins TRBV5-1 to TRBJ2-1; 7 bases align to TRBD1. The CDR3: CASRQTVGQSYNEQFF. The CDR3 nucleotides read TGCGCCAGCAGGCAAACGGTGGGACAGTCCTACAATGAGCAGTTCTTC.